One and the same sample provided the 6 T cell receptor beta chains below, sequenced in a study of cytomegalovirus exposure and HLA in healthy donors. Here immunoSEQ multiplex PCR was the method, and the copy in TCRdb shows in-frame clones only, minus some. The repertoire includes 230,000 or so clones, almost 90% of them detected once, and 2.9% sits in the top ten. Specimen: PBMCs. These receptors were taken from a woman between 18 and 29 years old in good health and CMV-seronegative.

The rearrangement uses TRBV4-3 and TRBJ2-2; 11 nucleotides align to TRBD1. CDR1 LGHNA and CDR2 YSLEER come from the germline V gene. The CDR3 is 18 residues long. V was pared by 4 bases and J by 5 bases, with 12 bases of the junction left unmatched. CDR3 bases: TGCGCCAGCAGCCCCATGCCAGGACAGGGGGCGCAGACCGGGGAGCTGTTTTTT. This sequence encodes CASSPMPGQGAQTGELFF.

The V gene is TRBV6-5, the J gene TRBJ2-3; a weak D match, TRBD1 (5 bases). V shed 6 bases and J shed 2 bases, with 15 bases lying between them. Germline CDR1 MNHEY, CDR2 SVGAGI. This CDR3 contains 15 residues. CDR3 nucleotide sequence: TGTGCCAGCAGCCAAACAGGTTCACCCACAGATACGCAGTATTTT. As protein: CASSQTGSPTDTQYF.

The genes are TRBV29-1 and TRBJ2-1, with unresolved D. The CDR3 has 12 amino acids. The V and J ends lost 3 bases and 13 bases respectively, with 16 bases between them. The V gene's germline CDR1 is SQVTM and CDR2 ANQGSEA. The CDR3 protein is CSVDISSDRQFF. DNA for the CDR3: TGCAGCGTTGATATCTCAAGCGATAGACAGTTCTTC.

This chain uses TRBV19 with TRBJ2-5, with D unresolved. Trimming left V 6 bases short and J 4 bases short, with 9 bases between. The V gene's germline CDR1 is LNHDA and CDR2 SQIVND (reference sequence). The CDR3 has 12 amino acids. CDR3 in amino acids: CASRRAGETQYF. Written as DNA, the CDR3 is TGTGCCAGTAGACGCGCTGGAGAGACCCAGTACTTC. Complete variable domain (other parts from reference TRBV19 and TRBJ2-5): DGGITQSPKYLFRKEGQNVTLSCEQNLNHDAMYWYRQDPGQGLRLIYYSQIVNDFQKGDIAEGYSVSREKKESFPLTVTSAQKNPTAFYLCASRRAGETQYFGPGTRLLVL.

This chain joins TRBV10-2 and TRBJ1-2; TRBD1 is a possible D gene (6 bases). V lost 4 bases and J 2 bases, leaving 8 bases between the germline ends. The germline V gene has CDR1 WSHSY and CDR2 SAAADI. The CDR3 runs 13 residues. CDR3 protein: CASSVDRNYGYTF. In nucleotides, the CDR3 is TGCGCCAGCAGTGTCGACAGGAACTATGGCTACACCTTC.

The J gene is TRBJ2-7, the V gene TRBV12-5; tentatively, D is TRBD1 (6 bases). The CDR3 is 15 residues long. Germline V gene data show CDR1 as LGHNT and CDR2 as FRNRAP. Trimming removed 7 bases at V and 2 bases at J, with 18 bases between. CDR3 protein: CASAMGVGHPYEQYF. The CDR3 nucleotides read TGTGCTAGTGCCATGGGAGTGGGACACCCCTACGAGCAGTACTTC.